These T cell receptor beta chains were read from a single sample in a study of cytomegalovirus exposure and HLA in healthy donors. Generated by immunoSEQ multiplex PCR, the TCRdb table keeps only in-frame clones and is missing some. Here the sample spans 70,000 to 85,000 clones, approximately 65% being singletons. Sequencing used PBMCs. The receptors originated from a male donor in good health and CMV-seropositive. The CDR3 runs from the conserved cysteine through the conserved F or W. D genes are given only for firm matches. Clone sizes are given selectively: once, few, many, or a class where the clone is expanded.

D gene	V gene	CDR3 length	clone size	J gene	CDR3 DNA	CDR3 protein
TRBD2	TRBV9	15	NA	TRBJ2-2	TGTGCCAGCAGCGTAGCGGCGGGAGTAACCGGGGAGCTGTTTTTT	CASSVAAGVTGELFF
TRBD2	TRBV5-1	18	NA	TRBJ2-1	TGCGCCAGCAGCCCTAAGACTAGCGGGAGTATGTCCTACAATGAGCAGTTCTTC	CASSPKTSGSMSYNEQFF
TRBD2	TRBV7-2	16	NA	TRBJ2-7	TGTGCCAGCAGCTTGTCAGAGGGACTAGCCACCTACGAGCAGTACTTC	CASSLSEGLATYEQYF
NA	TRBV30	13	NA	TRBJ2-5	TGTGCCTGGTCAAAGCAGGGTCCAGAGACCCAGTACTTC	CAWSKQGPETQYF
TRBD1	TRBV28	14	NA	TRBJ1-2	TGTGCCAGCAGTCTGACAGGGGCCAACTATGGCTACACCTTC	CASSLTGANYGYTF
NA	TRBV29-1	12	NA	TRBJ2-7	TGCAGCGTTAAATCCAGGCGCTACGAGCAGTACTTC	CSVKSRRYEQYF
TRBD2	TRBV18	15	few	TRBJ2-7	TGTGCCAGCTCAGAGGGTGCGGGGGTGTCCTACGAGCAGTACTTC	CASSEGAGVSYEQYF
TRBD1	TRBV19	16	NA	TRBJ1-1	TGTGCCAGTAGTTCGCTACCGGGACAGGGCTACACTGAAGCTTTCTTT	CASSSLPGQGYTEAFF
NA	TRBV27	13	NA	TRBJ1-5	TGTGCCAGCAGTTTTCTTAGCAATCAGCCCCAGCATTTT	CASSFLSNQPQHF
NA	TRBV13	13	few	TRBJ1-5	TGTGCCAGCAGCTTATCCCGGAATCAGCCCCAGCATTTT	CASSLSRNQPQHF